This T cell receptor (beta chain) comes out of a study of regulatory T cells in long-lasting Graves disease. General study results and limits: Because few samples were included, accuracy may have been lower.

In its sample, this clonotype was seen many times. Its antigen is not known. Indicated time point: newly diagnosed GD, antithyroid drugs for less than 3 months. The TCR library was made from RNA extracted from PBMCs. EDTA tubes received approximately 10 milliliters of collected peripheral blood. Trimming stripped 4 bases from V and 4 bases from J, with 11 bases between. The germline V gene encodes CDR1 GTSNPN and CDR2 SVGIG (reference sequence). The CDR3 spans 13 residues. Through Arm-PCR of CDR3 regions and iRepertoire HTBI primers, TCR beta libraries were built. MiXCR, applied by TCRdb to the multiplex PCR reads, yields one record per CDR3 protein. This table holds 550,000 to 700,000 distinct CDR3 sequences, roughly a sixth found once. This same sample was also part of a study on T cells in Graves' hyperthyroidism and ophthalmopathy. Turning to that study: Stable hyperthyroidism and ophthalmopathy were separated using 13 V-J signatures.

The TCR sequence derives from a man aged 18-30 years with Graves disease. This material consisted of peripheral blood mononuclear cells (PBMCs), taken at new diagnosis, from a patient treated with antithyroid drugs. J is TRBJ1-5 and V is TRBV30; D gene uncertain. The CDR3 DNA is TGTGCCTGGAATATTTTCAATAATCAGCCCCAGCATTTT. Translation gives CAWNIFNNQPQHF.